The subject of this entry is one T cell receptor beta chain. The antigen is unknown. Germline values: CDR1 SNHLY, CDR2 FYNNEI. V was clipped by 6 bases and J by 2 bases, with 8 bases between them. The CDR3 extends over 13 amino acids. The source of the sample is a study of T cell repertoires in cytomegalovirus infection. About the research overall: It was recently identified HLA-C-restricted and well-studied HLA-B-restricted CMV epitopes that the study used.

TCRdb reprocessed the reads via MiXCR and lists one record per CDR3 protein. Among a few hundred thousand distinct CDR3 sequences, about 35% were seen once, and the ten largest hold approximately 12%. The receptor was isolated from a human donor in good health (CMV status not recorded). Some clones in this sample may be carry-over from other donors' samples. V and J are TRBV2 and TRBJ2-1; no definite D call. The sequences come from cultured PBMCs, collected from culture after CMV antigen stimulation. The DNA of the CDR3 is TGTGCCAGCAGGTTAGACACCTACAATGAGCAGTTCTTC. It translates to CASRLDTYNEQFF.